The source of this T cell receptor (beta chain) is a study of CD8 T cells in ankylosing spondylitis. Study-level findings and limits: Several highly homologous variants formed a TCR beta motif that appeared characteristic of ankylosing spondylitis blood. Prior literature has documented some motif variants in synovial fluid and blood from reactive arthritis.

With 1 base removed from V and 7 bases from J, the gap between germline ends came to 9 bases. There are 14 residues in the CDR3. Germline V gene data show CDR1 as SGDLS and CDR2 as YYNGEE. By share of the sample, this clonotype is medium-sized (0.01 to 0.1%). Antigen specificity is unknown. Using quantitative 5'-RACE with molecular barcodes, the authors made TCR beta libraries. TCRdb re-analysed the 5' RACE reads in MiXCR, keeping a single row per CDR3 protein. The table lists around 40,000 distinct CDR3 sequences, 2.5% to 3.5% of them singletons. This sequence originates from a male donor with ankylosing spondylitis or in good health (not recorded which). Input material: blood, either unsorted or a sorted T cell fraction (not recorded which). The chain couples TRBV9 to TRBJ1-6; tentative D call: TRBD1 (6 bases). The DNA for the CDR3 is TGTGCCAGCAGCGTACTGGGGGCCAATTCACCCCTCCACTTT. Residues: CASSVLGANSPLHF.